This T cell receptor (beta chain) was recorded in a study of blood T cell repertoires in COVID-19. Trimming cost V 2 bases and J 0 bases; bases outside gene matches: 6. In germline, CDR1 is SNHLY, CDR2 FYNNEI. CDR3 length: 16 residues. Generated by immunoSEQ multiplex PCR, the TCRdb table keeps only in-frame clones and is missing some. This sample has 150,000 to 200,000 clones, with 82% found just once. Input material: peripheral blood. The chain links TRBV2 to TRBJ2-5; 7 positions agree with TRBD1. The sequence was obtained from a woman in her forties with COVID-19, enrolled during active disease. CDR3 nucleotide sequence: TGTGCCAGCAGTGAACCCCCGACAGGGTACCAAGAGACCCAGTACTTC. Its protein is CASSEPPTGYQETQYF.